This T cell receptor (beta chain) was observed in a study of HIV-infected patients and healthy controls (TCRdb year 2014). The CDR3 covers 13 residues, taking in both the cysteine and the phenylalanine. The entry retains the CDR3 DNA only, 39 bases that are in frame from base 1. V was cut back by 2 bases and J by 0 bases, leaving a gap of 4 bases between them. Library method: 5' RACE. The instrument given in TCRdb is Illumina MiSeq. TCRdb's own reprocessing of the public reads used fastp at Q25 and MiXCR and kept productive beta chains. Entries are consolidated by CDR3 protein sequence, retaining the most common genes and DNA. Within this sample are tens of thousands of distinct CDR3 sequences, with less than 20% of them counted one time only. Less than 6% of the sample rests with the top ten. Turning to this clonotype: It has no known antigen specificity. Base qualities are missing; no much larger clone stands one base away.

The V and J genes are TRBV12-3 or TRBV12-4 and TRBJ1-1; the D gene identity is not certain. The sample comprised CD4+ T cells from blood. The origin of this receptor is a human donor in good health. The DNA sequence follows: TGTGCCAGCAGTTTATTGGTGAACACTGAAGCTTTCTTT. The translation is CASSLLVNTEAFF.